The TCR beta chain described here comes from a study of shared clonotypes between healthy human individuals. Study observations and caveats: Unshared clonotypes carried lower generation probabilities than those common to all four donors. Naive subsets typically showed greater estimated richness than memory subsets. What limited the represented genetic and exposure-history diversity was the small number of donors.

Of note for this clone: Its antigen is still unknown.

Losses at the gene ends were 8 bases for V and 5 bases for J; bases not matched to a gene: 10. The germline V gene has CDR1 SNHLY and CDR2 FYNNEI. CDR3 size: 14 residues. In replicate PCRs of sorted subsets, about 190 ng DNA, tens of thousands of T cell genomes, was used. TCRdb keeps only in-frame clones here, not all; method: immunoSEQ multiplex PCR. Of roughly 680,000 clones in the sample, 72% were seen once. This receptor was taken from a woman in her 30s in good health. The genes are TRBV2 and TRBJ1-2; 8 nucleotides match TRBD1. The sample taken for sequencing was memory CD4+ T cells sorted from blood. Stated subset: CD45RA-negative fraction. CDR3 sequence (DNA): TGTGCCAGCCATAGGCAGGGGGCGGAATATGGCTACACCTTC. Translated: CASHRQGAEYGYTF.